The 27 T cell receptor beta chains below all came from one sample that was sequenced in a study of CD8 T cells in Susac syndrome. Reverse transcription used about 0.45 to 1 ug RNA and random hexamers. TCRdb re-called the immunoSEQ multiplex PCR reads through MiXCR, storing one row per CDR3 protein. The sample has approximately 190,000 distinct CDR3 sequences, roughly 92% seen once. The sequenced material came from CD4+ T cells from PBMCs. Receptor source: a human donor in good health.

CDR3 nucleotides: TGTGCCAGCAGCTTAGGGATTTACACAGATACGCAGTATTTT. It is translated as CASSLGIYTDTQYF. This chain connects TRBV7-2 to TRBJ2-3, with unresolved D. Germline V CDR1 and CDR2: SGHTA, FQGNSA. This CDR3 has 14 amino acids. Trimming removed 1 base at V and 2 bases at J, with 7 bases between.

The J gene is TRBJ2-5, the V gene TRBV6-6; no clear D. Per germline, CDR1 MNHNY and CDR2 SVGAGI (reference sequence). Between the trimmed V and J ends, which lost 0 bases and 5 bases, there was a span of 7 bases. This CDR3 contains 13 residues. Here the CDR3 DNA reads TGTGCCAGCAGTTACTCGACGGGCGAGACCCAGTACTTC. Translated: CASSYSTGETQYF.

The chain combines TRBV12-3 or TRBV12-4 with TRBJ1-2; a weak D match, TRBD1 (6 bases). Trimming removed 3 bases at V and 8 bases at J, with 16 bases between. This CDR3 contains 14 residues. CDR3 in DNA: TGTGCCAGCAGTTTCCGGATGGACAGCCAGGGCTACACCTTC. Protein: CASSFRMDSQGYTF.

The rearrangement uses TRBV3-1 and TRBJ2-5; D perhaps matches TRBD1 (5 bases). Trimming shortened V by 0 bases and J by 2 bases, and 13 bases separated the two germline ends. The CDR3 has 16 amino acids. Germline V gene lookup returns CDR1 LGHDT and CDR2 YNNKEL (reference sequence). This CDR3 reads CASSQDSGNFQETQYF. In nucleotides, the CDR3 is TGTGCCAGCAGCCAAGATTCAGGGAACTTTCAAGAGACCCAGTACTTC.

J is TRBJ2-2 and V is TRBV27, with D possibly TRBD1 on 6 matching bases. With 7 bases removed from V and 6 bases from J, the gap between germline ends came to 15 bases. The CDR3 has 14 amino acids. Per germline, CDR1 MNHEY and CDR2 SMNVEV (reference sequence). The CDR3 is CASKGSWGPGELFF. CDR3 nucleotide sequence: TGTGCCAGCAAGGGCTCTTGGGGGCCCGGGGAGCTGTTTTTT.

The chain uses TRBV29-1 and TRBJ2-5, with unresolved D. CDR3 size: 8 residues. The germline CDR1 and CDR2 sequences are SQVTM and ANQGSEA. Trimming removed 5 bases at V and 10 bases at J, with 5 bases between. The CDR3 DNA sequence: TGCAGCGTTAAGGGCCAGTACTTC. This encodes CSVKGQYF.

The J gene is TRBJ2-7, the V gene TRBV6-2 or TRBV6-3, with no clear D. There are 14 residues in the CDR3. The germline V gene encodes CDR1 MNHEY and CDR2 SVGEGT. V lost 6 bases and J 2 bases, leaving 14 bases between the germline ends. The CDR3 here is CASRTQVTPYEQYV. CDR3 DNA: TGTGCCAGCAGAACTCAGGTCACCCCCTACGAGCAGTACGTC.

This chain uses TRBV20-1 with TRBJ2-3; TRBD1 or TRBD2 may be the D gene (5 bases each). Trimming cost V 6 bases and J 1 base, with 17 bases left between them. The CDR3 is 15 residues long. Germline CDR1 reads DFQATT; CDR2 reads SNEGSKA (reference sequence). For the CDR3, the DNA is TGCAGTGCCATGGGGGTAACCGCCCGCACAGATACGCAGTATTTT. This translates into CSAMGVTARTDTQYF.

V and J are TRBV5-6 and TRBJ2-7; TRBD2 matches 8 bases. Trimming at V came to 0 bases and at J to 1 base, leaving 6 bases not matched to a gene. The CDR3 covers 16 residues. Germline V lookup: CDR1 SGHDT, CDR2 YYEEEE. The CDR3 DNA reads TGTGCCAGCAGCTTGGTGGGAGCGGGGGCATCCTACGAGCAGTACTTC. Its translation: CASSLVGAGASYEQYF.

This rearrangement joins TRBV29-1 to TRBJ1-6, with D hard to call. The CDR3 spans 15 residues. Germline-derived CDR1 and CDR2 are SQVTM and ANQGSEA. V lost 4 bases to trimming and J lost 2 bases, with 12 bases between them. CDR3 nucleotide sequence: TGCAGCGTTGTTTTAGGGAGTGCCTATAATTCACCCCTCCACTTT. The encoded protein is CSVVLGSAYNSPLHF.

CDR3 sequence: CASSLGGQGNTGELFF. Here the CDR3 DNA reads TGCGCCAGCAGCTTGGGCGGACAGGGCAACACCGGGGAGCTGTTTTTT. The V and J genes are TRBV5-1 and TRBJ2-2, with 8 bases that match TRBD1. Germline CDR1 SGHRS, CDR2 YFSETQ. Losses at the gene ends were 0 bases for V and 2 bases for J; bases not matched to a gene: 3. CDR3 size: 16 residues.

As DNA, the CDR3 is TGTGCCAGCAGCTTGTCCCTGGACAGGGATCAAGAGACCCAGTACTTC. Its translation: CASSLSLDRDQETQYF. This rearrangement joins TRBV5-6 to TRBJ2-5; TRBD1 matches 8 bases. The CDR3 totals 16 residues. Germline lookup yields CDR1 SGHDT and CDR2 YYEEEE. The J segment lost 2 bases and the V segment lost 1 base, leaving 7 bases of the junction unmatched.

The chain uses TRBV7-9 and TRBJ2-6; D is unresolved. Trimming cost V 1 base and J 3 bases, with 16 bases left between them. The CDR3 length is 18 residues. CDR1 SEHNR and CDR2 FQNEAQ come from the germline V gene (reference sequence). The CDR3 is CASSLDRAGPFGANVLTF. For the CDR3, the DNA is TGTGCCAGCAGCTTAGATCGCGCAGGTCCCTTTGGGGCCAACGTCCTGACTTTC.

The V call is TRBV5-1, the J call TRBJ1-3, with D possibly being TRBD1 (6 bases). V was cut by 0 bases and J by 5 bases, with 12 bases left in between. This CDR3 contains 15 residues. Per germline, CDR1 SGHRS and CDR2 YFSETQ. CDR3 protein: CASSLADRLRNTIYF. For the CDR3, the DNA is TGCGCCAGCAGCTTGGCCGACAGGCTTCGAAACACCATATATTTT.

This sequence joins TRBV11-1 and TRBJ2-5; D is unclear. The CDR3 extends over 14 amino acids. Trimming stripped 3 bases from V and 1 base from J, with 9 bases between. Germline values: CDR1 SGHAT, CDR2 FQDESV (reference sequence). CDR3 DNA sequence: TGTGCCAGCAGCTTGCAGCAGCCCCAAGAGACCCAGTACTTC. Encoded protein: CASSLQQPQETQYF.

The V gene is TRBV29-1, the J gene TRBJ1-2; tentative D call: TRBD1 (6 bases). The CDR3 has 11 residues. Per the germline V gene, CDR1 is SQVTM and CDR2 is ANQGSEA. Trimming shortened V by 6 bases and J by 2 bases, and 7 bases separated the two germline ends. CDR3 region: CSVGQNYGYTF. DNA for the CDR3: TGCAGCGTCGGACAGAACTATGGCTACACCTTC.

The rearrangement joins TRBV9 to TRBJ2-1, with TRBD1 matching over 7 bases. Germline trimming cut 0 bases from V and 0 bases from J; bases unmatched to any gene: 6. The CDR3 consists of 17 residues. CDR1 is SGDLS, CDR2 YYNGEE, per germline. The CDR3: CASSVGPAGGSYNEQFF. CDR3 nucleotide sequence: TGTGCCAGCAGCGTAGGCCCCGCAGGGGGCTCCTACAATGAGCAGTTCTTC.

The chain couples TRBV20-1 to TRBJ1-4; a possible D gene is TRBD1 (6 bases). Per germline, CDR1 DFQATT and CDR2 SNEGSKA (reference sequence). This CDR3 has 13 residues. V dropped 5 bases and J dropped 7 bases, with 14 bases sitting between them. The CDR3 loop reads CSAAGVSREKLFF. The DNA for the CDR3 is TGCAGTGCTGCAGGGGTTAGCCGTGAAAAACTGTTTTTT.

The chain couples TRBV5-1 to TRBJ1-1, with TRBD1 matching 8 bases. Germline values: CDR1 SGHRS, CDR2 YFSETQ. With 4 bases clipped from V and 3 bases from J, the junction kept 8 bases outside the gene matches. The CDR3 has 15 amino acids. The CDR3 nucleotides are TGCGCCAGCAGCCCGCGGACAGGGCTCCACACTGAAGCTTTCTTT. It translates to CASSPRTGLHTEAFF.

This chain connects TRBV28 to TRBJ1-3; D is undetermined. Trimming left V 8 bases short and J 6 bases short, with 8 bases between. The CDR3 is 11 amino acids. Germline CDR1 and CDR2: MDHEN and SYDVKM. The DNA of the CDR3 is TGTGCCAGCCTGGACCAAAACACCATATATTTT. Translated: CASLDQNTIYF.

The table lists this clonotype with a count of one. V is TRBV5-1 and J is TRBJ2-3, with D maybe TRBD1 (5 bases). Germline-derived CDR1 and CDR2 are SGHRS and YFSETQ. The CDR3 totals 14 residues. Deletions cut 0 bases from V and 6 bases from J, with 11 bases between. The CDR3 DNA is TGCGCCAGCAGCTTGGCCGTCAGGGTCGATACGCAGTATTTT. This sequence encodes CASSLAVRVDTQYF.

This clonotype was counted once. This CDR3 reads CASSYKSLLNTEAFF. The DNA for the CDR3 is TGTGCCAGCAGTTACAAGTCACTCCTGAACACTGAAGCTTTCTTT. This rearrangement joins TRBV6-6 to TRBJ1-1; D is uncertain. The germline V gene has CDR1 MNHNY and CDR2 SVGAGI (reference sequence). V gave up 2 bases and J gave up 0 bases, with 10 bases separating them. CDR3 length: 15 residues.

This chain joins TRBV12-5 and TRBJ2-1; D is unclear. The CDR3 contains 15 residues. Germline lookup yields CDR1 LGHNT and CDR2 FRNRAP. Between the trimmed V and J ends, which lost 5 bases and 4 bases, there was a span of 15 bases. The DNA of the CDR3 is TGTGCTAGTGGTCCGCCGGGTGGAAGATACAATGAGCAGTTCTTC. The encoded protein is CASGPPGGRYNEQFF.

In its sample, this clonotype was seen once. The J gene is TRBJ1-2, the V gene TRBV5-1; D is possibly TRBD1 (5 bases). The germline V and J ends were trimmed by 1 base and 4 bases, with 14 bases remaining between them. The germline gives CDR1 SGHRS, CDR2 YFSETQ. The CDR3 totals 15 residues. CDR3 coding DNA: TGCGCCAGCAGCTTGTCCACCGGGACGGTCTATGGCTACACCTTC. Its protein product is CASSLSTGTVYGYTF.

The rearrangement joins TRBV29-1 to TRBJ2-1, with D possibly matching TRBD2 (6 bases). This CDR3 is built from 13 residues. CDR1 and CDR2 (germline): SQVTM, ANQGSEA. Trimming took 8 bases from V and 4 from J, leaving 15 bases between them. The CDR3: CSITGLGYNEQFF. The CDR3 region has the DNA TGCAGCATTACGGGACTCGGTTACAATGAGCAGTTCTTC.

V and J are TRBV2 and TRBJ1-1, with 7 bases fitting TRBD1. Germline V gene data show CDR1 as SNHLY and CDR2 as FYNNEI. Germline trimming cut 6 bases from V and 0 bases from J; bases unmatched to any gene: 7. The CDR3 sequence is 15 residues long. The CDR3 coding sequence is TGTGCCAGCAGGTACGAGGGACAGTTGAACACTGAAGCTTTCTTT. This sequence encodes CASRYEGQLNTEAFF.

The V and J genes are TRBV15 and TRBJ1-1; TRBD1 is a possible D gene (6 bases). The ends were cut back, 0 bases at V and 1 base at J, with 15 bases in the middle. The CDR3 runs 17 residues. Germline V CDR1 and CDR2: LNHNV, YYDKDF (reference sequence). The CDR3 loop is CATSREAGGRGNTEAFF. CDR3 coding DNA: TGTGCCACCAGCAGAGAAGCCGGGGGGCGAGGGAACACTGAAGCTTTCTTT.